These 3 T cell receptor beta chains originate from one sample sequenced in a study of Ad26.COV2.S vaccination and SARS-CoV-2 variants (dated by TCRdb to about 2021). The treatment or condition tag for this specimen amounts to: roughly 20 received Ad26.COV2.S at low or high dose, single or two shots; a few received placebo; per-sample allocation not given. Repertoires of vaccine and placebo recipients were sequenced from samples taken on day 63 after the first injection. The library came from the immunoSEQ multiplex PCR assay. TCRdb took over this immuneACCESS table, retaining in-frame rearrangements with V and J assigned. Such tables are incomplete; in checked studies, under half of the missing clones stem from an unresolved V gene, and the remainder is unexplained. This sample lists roughly 380,000 clones; around 87% were detected once. Of the sample, 3.6% falls within the top ten clones. The source was peripheral blood, collected in a trial of Ad26.COV2.S vaccine versus placebo. Receptors originate from a person aged 18-65 years who received the Ad26.COV2.S COVID-19 vaccine or a placebo.

The chain is built from TRBV7-6 and TRBJ1-5; D unclear. The V gene's germline CDR1 is SGHVS and CDR2 FNYEAQ. The CDR3 contains 15 residues. Deletions cut 5 bases from V and 6 bases from J, with 17 bases between. The CDR3 region has the DNA TGTGCCAGCAGCGAAAACTTGGGGTCCTTTCAGCCCCAGCATTTT. Its protein is CASSENLGSFQPQHF.

This clone was found a few times. The chain links TRBV5-5 to TRBJ2-3, with 7 bases fitting TRBD1. Trimming removed 4 bases from V and 3 bases from J; junction bases left unmatched: 11. The CDR3 contains 16 residues. Looked up from germline, CDR1 is SGHKS and CDR2 is YYEKEE (reference sequence). The CDR3 DNA sequence: TGTGCCAGCAGCCCGCTGACAGGGATGAGGACAGATACGCAGTATTTT. It encodes CASSPLTGMRTDTQYF. The full variable domain, completed using reference TRBV5-5 and TRBJ2-3, is DAGVTQSPTHLIKTRGQQVTLRCSPISGHKSVSWYQQVLGQGPQFIFQYYEKEERGRGNFPDRFSARQFPNYSSELNVNALLLGDSALYLCASSPLTGMRTDTQYFGPGTRLTVL.

This clone was observed a few times. CDR3 loop: CASSIDRGSNQPQHF. CDR3 in DNA: TGCGCCAGCAGCATCGACAGGGGTAGCAATCAGCCCCAGCATTTT. The rearrangement links TRBV5-1 to TRBJ1-5, with 8 positions matching TRBD1. The germline CDR1 and CDR2 sequences are SGHRS and YFSETQ. CDR3 size: 15 residues. After removal of 4 bases from V and 0 bases from J, the junction contained 3 bases not matched to a gene. Complete variable domain (other parts from reference TRBV5-1 and TRBJ1-5): KAGVTQTPRYLIKTRGQQVTLSCSPISGHRSVSWYQQTPGQGLQFLFEYFSETQRNKGNFPGRFSGRQFSNSRSEMNVSTLELGDSALYLCASSIDRGSNQPQHFGDGTRLSIL.